The present T cell receptor beta chain was sequenced within a study of shared clonotypes between healthy human individuals. Some clones are missing from TCRdb's copy, which holds only in-frame ones; the method was immunoSEQ multiplex PCR. Seen here are about 2.4 million clones, 93% observed once, and the top ten hold 0.35% to 0.45%. The ends lost 6 bases at V and 1 base at J; junction bases unmatched: 3. Germline loops: CDR1 SQVTM, CDR2 ANQGSEA. The CDR3 length is 14 residues. This chain links TRBV29-1 with TRBJ2-3, with 11 bases matching TRBD2. The origin of this receptor is a man between 18 and 35 years old in good health. Some clones in this sample may be carry-over from other donors' samples. The specimen was naive CD4+ T cells from PBMCs. Subset given: CD45RA+ positively selected. CDR3 region: CSVVLAGGTDTQYF. Written as DNA, the CDR3 is TGCAGCGTGGTACTAGCGGGAGGCACAGATACGCAGTATTTT.